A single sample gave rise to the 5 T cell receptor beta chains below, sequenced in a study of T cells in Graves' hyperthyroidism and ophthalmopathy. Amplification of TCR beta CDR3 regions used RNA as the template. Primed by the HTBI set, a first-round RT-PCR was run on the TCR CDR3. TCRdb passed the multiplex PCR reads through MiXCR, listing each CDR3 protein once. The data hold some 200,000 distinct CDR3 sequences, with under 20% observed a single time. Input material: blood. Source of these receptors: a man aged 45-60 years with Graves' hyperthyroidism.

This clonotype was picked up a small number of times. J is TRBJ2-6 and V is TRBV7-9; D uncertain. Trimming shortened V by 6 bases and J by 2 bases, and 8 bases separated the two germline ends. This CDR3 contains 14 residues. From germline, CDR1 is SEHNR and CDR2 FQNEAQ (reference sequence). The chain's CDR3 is CASSLGTGANVLTF. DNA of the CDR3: TGTGCCAGCAGTCTAGGTACTGGGGCCAACGTCCTGACTTTC.

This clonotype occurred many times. CDR3 bases: TGTGCCAGCAGCTTACAGGGTGGCTCTGAAGCTTTCTTT. It specifies CASSLQGGSEAFF. The gene calls are TRBV28 and TRBJ1-1; D possibly corresponds to TRBD1 (6 bases). CDR1 and CDR2 (germline): MDHEN, SYDVKM. This CDR3 contains 13 residues. Trimming took 6 bases from V and 6 from J, leaving 14 bases between them.

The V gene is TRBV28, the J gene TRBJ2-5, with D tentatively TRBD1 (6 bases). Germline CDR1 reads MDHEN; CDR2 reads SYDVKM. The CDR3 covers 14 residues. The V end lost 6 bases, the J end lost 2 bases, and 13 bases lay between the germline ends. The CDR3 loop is CASRVHRDQETQYF. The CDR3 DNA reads TGTGCCAGCAGGGTACACAGGGATCAAGAGACCCAGTACTTC.

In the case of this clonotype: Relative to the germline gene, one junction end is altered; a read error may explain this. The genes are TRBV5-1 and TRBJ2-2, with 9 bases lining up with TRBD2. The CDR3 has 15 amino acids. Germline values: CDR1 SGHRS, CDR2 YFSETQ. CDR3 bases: TGCGTCAGCAGCTTGGCACAGACTAGCGGCGGGGAGCTGTTTTTT. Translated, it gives CVSSLAQTSGGELFF.

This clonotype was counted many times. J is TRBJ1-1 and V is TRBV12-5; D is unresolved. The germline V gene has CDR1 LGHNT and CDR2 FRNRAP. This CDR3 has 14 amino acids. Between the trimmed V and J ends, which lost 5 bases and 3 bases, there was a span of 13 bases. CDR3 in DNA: TGTGCTAGTGGTGCCTTATTTTTGGACACTGAAGCTTTCTTT. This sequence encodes CASGALFLDTEAFF.